This TCR beta chain was captured by sequencing in a study of vaccination and CD4 T cells after COVID-19 (dated by TCRdb to between 2021 and 2023). Background on the whole study: SARS-CoV-2 positivity had been established in the convalescent patients by nasal swab PCR, and mild disease was recorded in several of these patients and severe disease in one. The convalescent cohort comprised six males and four females, including two Hispanic individuals, seven Caucasians, two Asians and one multiracial person. Participants received two doses of either the Pfizer-BioNTech BNT162b2 vaccine (n=8) or the Moderna mRNA-1273 vaccine (n=2). Post-COVID blood samples from convalescent patients were collected a median of about 100 days after diagnosis, with a range of roughly 35 to 161 days. Post-vaccine blood samples were collected a median of 72 days after the second vaccine dose, ranging from about 12 to 250 days. For stimulating the cultures, overlapping spike peptide pools were used, derived from SARS-CoV-2 as well as from the common cold coronaviruses HCoV-NL63, HCoV-OC43 and HCoV-229E. Control cultures received a CEFX viral epitope pool as the positive control, an HIV-1 Nef peptide pool as the negative control, or no peptide. The spike-specific CD4+ TCR repertoire was compared before and after mRNA vaccination in approximately ten COVID-19 convalescent patients and a handful of infection-naive healthy vaccine recipients.

Library preparation used PCR. TCR sequencing of DNA from cultured CD4+ T cells used the Oncomine TCR Beta short-read assay at the Johns Hopkins FTIC core. The QIAamp micro DNA kit was used to extract genomic DNA from the cultured CD4+ T cells. Oncomine TCR Beta libraries from cultured CD4+ T cells were pooled using unique dual indexes and sequenced on an Illumina iSeq 100. The authors processed their data as follows. Non-productive sequences were removed, and CDR3s not starting with C, not ending with F or W, or shorter than 7 amino acids were discarded. Antigen-specific clonotypes were identified using the MANAFEST web application through comparison of peptide-stimulated wells with reference and other culture wells. For a clone to be called positive, the clone needed an FDR below 0.05, an odds ratio above 5, and a productive frequency above 0.1% in at least two of three replicate wells. Cross-reactive clonotypes were defined as significantly expanded in both SARS-CoV-2 spike wells and at least one common cold coronavirus spike condition. Levenshtein distances (stringdist) and unrooted phylogenetic trees (ape) in R version 3.6.1 were used to assess CDR3 homology. TCRdb handled the public reads itself, with Q25 trimming in fastp and clone calling in MiXCR, and kept productive beta chains. All rows with the same CDR3 protein become a single entry with the most common DNA and genes. TCRdb, rather than the study authors, made the V and J calls. The sample table holds about 20,000 distinct CDR3 sequences, of which approximately 50% were seen once. About 13% of the sample is in the top ten clones.

What the study reported, not specific to this receptor: The median number of SARS-CoV-2-reactive clonotypes rose from approximately 20 after infection to a few dozen after vaccination, but the change was not significant. In convalescent patients, a median roughly 83% of post-vaccine SARS-CoV-2-reactive clones were detected only after vaccination, and vaccine-specific priming was suggested by this finding. The study included relatively few convalescent patients and did not analyze early timepoints after natural infection. In convalescent patients, nearly all vaccine-specific clones (304 of 307) were found to be mono-reactive for SARS-CoV-2 spike rather than cross-reactive with common cold coronaviruses.

CDR1 and CDR2, per the germline V gene (reference sequence), are DFQATT and SNEGSKA. V loses 5 bases, J loses 2 bases, and the germline ends lie 7 bases apart. From cysteine to phenylalanine, the CDR3 is 11 amino acids long. The CDR3 DNA has 33 bases and is translated from base 1. In light of the paper, this sample's treatment or condition label describes: roughly 10-day PBMC culture with coronavirus spike peptide pools or control peptides (ViraFEST assay). The ViraFEST assay was used in the study, in which antigen-specific T cells were expanded with peptide pools and expanded clonotypes were subsequently identified by TCR sequencing. The positive SARS-CoV-2 PCR tests of the convalescent patients were dated from March to December 2020, before the Alpha, Beta and Delta variants emerged in the United States. Each well held approximately 2 million PBMCs cultured in IMDM containing approximately 5.3% human AB serum and approximately 9.8 IU/ml IL-2, with 10 ug/ml peptide pools added. On days 3 and 7, half of the culture medium was replaced with fresh IL-2-containing medium. Once the cells had been in culture for roughly 10 days, the EasySep CD4+ T cell isolation kit was used to isolate CD4+ T cells by negative selection. Ficoll-Paque Plus gradient centrifugation was used to isolate PBMCs from whole blood, and the isolated PBMCs were then either used fresh or cryopreserved at -140C. Each culture condition was generally run in triplicate wells.

Worth noting for this clonotype: The antigen it recognizes is unknown. Base qualities are not provided; no much larger clone lies one nucleotide away.

The sequenced sample consisted of CD4+ T cells from blood, cultured in vitro. This TCR was recovered from a human donor who had recovered from COVID-19. The sequence is built from TRBV20-1 and TRBJ2-7; the D gene is unclear. The CDR3 reads as follows: CSAPEPYEQYF. The nucleotide sequence is TGCAGTGCTCCTGAGCCCTACGAGCAGTACTTC.